Below, one T cell receptor (beta chain) is given with its context. No antigen is known for it. The data are from a study of cytotoxic CD8 clonotypes in ibrutinib-treated CLL. Study outcomes and limitations: Higher clonality was seen at ibrutinib response and a return toward baseline at progression.

Libraries were prepared by immunoSEQ multiplex PCR; TCRdb keeps only in-frame clonotypes and omits some of them. The data hold about 140,000 clones, with around 93% observed a single time. CDR1 and CDR2 from the germline V gene are MNHEY and SMNVEV (reference sequence). V was cut by 3 bases and J by 8 bases, with 10 bases left in between. CDR3 length equals 13 residues. The receptor comes from a human donor with chronic lymphocytic leukemia. This sample comprised PBMCs, obtained after 12 months of ibrutinib treatment. V and J are TRBV27 and TRBJ1-4, with D perhaps TRBD1 (6 bases). For the CDR3, the DNA is TGTGCCAGCAGTTTTCAGGGGCAGGAAAAACTGTTTTTT. Residues: CASSFQGQEKLFF.